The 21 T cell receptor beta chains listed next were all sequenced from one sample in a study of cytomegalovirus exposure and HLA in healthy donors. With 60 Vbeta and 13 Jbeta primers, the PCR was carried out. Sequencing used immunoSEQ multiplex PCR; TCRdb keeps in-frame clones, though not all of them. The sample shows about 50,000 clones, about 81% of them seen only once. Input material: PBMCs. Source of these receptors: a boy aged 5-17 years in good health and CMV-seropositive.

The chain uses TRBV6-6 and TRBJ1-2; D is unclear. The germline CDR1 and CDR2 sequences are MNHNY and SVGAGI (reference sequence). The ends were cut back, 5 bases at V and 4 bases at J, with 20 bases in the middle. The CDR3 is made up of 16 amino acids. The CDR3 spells CASSQKATQNIYGYTF. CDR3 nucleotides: TGTGCCAGCAGTCAAAAAGCAACACAGAATATCTATGGCTACACCTTC.

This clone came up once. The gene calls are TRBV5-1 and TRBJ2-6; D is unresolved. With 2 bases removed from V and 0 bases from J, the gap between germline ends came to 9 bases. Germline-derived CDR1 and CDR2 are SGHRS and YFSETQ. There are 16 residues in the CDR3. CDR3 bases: TGCGCCAGCAGCTTCACAGAGAGCTCTGGGGCCAACGTCCTGACTTTC. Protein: CASSFTESSGANVLTF. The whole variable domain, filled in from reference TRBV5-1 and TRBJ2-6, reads KAGVTQTPRYLIKTRGQQVTLSCSPISGHRSVSWYQQTPGQGLQFLFEYFSETQRNKGNFPGRFSGRQFSNSRSEMNVSTLELGDSALYLCASSFTESSGANVLTFGAGSRLTVL.

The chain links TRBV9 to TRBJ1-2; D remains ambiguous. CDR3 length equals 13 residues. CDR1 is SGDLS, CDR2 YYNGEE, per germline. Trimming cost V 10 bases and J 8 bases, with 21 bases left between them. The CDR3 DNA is TGTGCCCCCAACCCTCGCCGCCGGAGGGGCTACACCTTC. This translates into CAPNPRRRRGYTF.

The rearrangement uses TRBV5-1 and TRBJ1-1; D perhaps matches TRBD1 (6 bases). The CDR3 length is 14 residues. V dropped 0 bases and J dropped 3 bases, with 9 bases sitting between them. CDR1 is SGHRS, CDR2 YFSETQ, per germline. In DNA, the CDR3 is TGCGCCAGCAGCTTGGTACAGGGAGACACTGAAGCTTTCTTT. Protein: CASSLVQGDTEAFF.

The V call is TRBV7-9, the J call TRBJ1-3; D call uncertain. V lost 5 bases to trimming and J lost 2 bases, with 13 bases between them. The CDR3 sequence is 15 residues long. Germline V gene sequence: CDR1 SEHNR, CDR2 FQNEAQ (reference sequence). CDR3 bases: TGTGCCAGCAGCCGCGGGGTAGAACCTGGAAACACCATATATTTT. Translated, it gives CASSRGVEPGNTIYF.

CDR3 sequence (DNA): TGTGCCAGCAGTGCACCCGACCGACTAGCGGGGATACGAACCACAGATACGCAGTATTTT. Amino acids: CASSAPDRLAGIRTTDTQYF. The chain uses TRBV6-1 and TRBJ2-3; 11 nucleotides match TRBD2. This CDR3 contains 20 residues. V lost 4 bases and J lost 2; bases outside the gene matches: 17. Germline assignment: CDR1 MNHNS and CDR2 SASEGT.

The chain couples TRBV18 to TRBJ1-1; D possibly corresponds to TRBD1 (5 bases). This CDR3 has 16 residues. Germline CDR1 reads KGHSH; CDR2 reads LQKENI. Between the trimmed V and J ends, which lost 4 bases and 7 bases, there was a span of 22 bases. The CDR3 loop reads CASSQVGLAGPDEAFF. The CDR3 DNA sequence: TGTGCCAGCTCACAAGTCGGGCTTGCAGGGCCGGATGAAGCTTTCTTT.

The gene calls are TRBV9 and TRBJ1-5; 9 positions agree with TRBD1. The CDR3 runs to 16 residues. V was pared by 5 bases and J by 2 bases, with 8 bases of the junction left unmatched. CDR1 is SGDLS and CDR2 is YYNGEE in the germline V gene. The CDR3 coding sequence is TGTGCCAGCAGTCCGGGACAGGGAATGGGCAATCAGCCCCAGCATTTT. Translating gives CASSPGQGMGNQPQHF.

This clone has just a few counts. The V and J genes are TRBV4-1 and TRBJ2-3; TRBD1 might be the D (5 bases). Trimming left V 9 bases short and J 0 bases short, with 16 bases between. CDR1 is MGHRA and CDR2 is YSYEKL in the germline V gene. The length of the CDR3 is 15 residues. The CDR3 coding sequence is TGCGCCAGTAGAAAAAGACAGCTCAGCACAGATACGCAGTATTTT. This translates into CASRKRQLSTDTQYF.

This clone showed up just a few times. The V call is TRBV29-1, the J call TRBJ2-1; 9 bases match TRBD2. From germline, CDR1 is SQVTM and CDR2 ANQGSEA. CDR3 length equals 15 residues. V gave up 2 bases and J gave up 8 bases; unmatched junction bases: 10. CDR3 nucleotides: TGCAGCGTTGAACGTTGGCGGGGGGGCCGGCATGAGCAGTTCTTC. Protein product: CSVERWRGGRHEQFF.

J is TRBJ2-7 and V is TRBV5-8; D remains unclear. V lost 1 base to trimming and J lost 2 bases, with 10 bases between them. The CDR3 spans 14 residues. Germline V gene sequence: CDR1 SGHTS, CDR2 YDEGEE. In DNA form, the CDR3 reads TGTGCCAGCAGCTTGTCGCGCCGCACCTACGAGCAGTACTTC. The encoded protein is CASSLSRRTYEQYF. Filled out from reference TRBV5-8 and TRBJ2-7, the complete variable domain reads EAGVTQSPTHLIKTRGQQATLRCSPISGHTSVYWYQQALGLGLQFLLWYDEGEERNRGNFPPRFSGRQFPNYSSELNVNALELEDSALYLCASSLSRRTYEQYFGPGTRLTVT.

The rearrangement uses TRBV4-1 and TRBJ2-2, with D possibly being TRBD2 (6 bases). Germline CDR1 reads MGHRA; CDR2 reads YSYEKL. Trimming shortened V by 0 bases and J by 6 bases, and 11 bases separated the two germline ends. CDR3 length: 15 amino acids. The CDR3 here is CASSQELARAGELFF. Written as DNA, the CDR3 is TGCGCCAGCAGCCAAGAACTAGCCCGGGCCGGGGAGCTGTTTTTT.

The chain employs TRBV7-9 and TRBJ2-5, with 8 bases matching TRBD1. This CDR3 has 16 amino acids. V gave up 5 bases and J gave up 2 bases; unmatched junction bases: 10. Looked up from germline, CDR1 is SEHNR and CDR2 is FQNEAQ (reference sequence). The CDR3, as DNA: TGTGCCAGCAGCGACTCCGGGACAGGTACACAAGAGACCCAGTACTTC. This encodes CASSDSGTGTQETQYF.

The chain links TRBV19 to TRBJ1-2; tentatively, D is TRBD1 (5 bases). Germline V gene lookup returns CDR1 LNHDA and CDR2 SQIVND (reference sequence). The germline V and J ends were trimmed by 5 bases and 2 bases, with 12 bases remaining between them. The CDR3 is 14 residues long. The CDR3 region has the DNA TGTGCCAGTAGTCAGACCAGGGCCAACTATGGCTACACCTTC. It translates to CASSQTRANYGYTF.

This CDR3 reads CASSSYDRGQGQPQHF. The CDR3 region has the DNA TGTGCCAGCAGTTCCTACGACAGGGGGCAAGGTCAGCCCCAGCATTTT. This chain links TRBV6-5 with TRBJ1-5; 10 bases line up with TRBD1. With 4 bases clipped from V and 6 bases from J, the junction kept 9 bases outside the gene matches. The germline CDR1 and CDR2 sequences are MNHEY and SVGAGI. The CDR3 length is 16 residues.

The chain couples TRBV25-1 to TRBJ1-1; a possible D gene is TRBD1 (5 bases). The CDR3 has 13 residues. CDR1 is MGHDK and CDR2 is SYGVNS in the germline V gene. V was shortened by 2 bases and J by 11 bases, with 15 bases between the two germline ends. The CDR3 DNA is TGTGCCAGCAGTGAAGGGTCGAACAGGCCCGCTTTCTTT. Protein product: CASSEGSNRPAFF.

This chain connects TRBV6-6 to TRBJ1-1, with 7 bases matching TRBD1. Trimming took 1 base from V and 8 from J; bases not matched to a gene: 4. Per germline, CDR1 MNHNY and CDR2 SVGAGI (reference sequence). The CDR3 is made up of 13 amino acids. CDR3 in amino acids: CASSYYRGSEAFF. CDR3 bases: TGTGCCAGCAGTTACTACAGGGGTAGCGAAGCTTTCTTT.

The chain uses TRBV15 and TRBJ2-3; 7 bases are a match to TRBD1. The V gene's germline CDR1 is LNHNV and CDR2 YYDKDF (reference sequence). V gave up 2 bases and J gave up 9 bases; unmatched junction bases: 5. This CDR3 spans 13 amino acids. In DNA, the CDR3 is TGTGCCACCAGCAGATCTCAGGGGGAGACGCAGTATTTT. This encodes CATSRSQGETQYF.

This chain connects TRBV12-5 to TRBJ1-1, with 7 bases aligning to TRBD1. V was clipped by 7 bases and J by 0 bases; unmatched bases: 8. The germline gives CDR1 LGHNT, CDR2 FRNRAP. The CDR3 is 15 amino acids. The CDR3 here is CASVDRQGLNTEAFF. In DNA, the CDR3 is TGTGCTAGTGTCGACCGACAGGGACTGAACACTGAAGCTTTCTTT.

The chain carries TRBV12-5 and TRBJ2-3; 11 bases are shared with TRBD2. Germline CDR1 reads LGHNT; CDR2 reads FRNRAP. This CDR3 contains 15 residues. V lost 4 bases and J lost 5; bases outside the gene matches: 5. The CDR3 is CASGYTSGGGDTQYF. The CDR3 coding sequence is TGTGCTAGTGGTTATACTAGCGGGGGCGGAGATACGCAGTATTTT.

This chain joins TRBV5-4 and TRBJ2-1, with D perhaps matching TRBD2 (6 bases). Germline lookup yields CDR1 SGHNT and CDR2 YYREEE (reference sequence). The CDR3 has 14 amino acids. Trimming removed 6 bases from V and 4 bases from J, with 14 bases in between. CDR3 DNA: TGTGCCAGCACCCCCTTTGGGGGGTACAATGAGCAGTTCTTC. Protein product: CASTPFGGYNEQFF.